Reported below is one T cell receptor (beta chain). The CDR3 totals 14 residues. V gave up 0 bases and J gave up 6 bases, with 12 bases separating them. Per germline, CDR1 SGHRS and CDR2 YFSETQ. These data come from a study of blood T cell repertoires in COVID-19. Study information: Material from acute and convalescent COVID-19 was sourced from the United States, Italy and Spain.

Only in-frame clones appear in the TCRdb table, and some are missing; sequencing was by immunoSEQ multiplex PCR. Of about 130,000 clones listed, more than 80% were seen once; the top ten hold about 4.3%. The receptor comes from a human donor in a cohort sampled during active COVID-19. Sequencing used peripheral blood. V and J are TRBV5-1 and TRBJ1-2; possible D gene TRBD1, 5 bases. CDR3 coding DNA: TGCGCCAGCAGCTTGGAGATGCCGGGGGATGGCTACACCTTC. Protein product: CASSLEMPGDGYTF.